This T cell receptor (beta chain) was captured by sequencing in a study of a mutant IDH1 vaccine in newly diagnosed glioma (dated by TCRdb to the early 2020s). About the study as a whole: Across visits V03 through V10, patients got a total of eight vaccinations, given in weeks 1, 3, 5, 7, 11, 15, 19 and 23. Vaccination was initiated 4-6 weeks after radiotherapy alone, or concurrently with temozolomide cycles in the chemotherapy-containing groups. Of the roughly 30 treated patients, around 62% were male and approximately 38% were female, and a mean age of 40.4 years was recorded. Before enrollment, most patients had been given radiochemotherapy with temozolomide as standard therapy, while the rest had received either radiotherapy alone or temozolomide alone. Peripheral blood was drawn at six visits: V03 (baseline), V05, V07, V10, V12 and V13. Longitudinal TCRB deep sequencing was performed for 20 to 25 treated patients wherever samples were available for exploratory analyses.

About this clone: It lacks a known antigen. Per-base qualities were not stored, and no clone one base away is much larger.

This specimen's time point label, per the study, means: week 23, last vaccination. A 20-mer mutant IDH1 peptide at 300 micrograms in Montanide made up each vaccine dose, which was injected subcutaneously together with topical imiquimod. All donors had newly diagnosed IDH1-mutant astrocytomas of WHO grade 3 or 4 that showed loss of nuclear ATRX. The samples were drawn from NOA16, a multicentre, single-arm, open-label phase I trial in Germany that tested a mutant IDH1 peptide vaccine in humans for the first time. Genomic DNA for TCRB sequencing was isolated from EDTA blood with the DNeasy Blood and Tissue Kit. General conclusions and limits of the study: The authors stated that sample limitations prevented analyses of patient blood samples from being reproduced. Availability determined which PBMC samples were chosen for TCRB deep sequencing. Across multiple MHC alleles, vaccine-induced immune responses were seen in around 93% of patients. Pseudoprogression seemed to be unrelated to changes in the top peripheral T cell clonotypes found by TCRB sequencing.

The germline V gene encodes CDR1 SGHRS and CDR2 YFSETQ. V and J are trimmed by 4 bases and 2 bases, and the gene matches miss 9 bases of the junction. The CDR3 measures 18 amino acids from cysteine to phenylalanine. The retained sequence is limited to the CDR3, 54 bases, with the frame set at the first base. Library prep was done by the immunoSEQ multiplex PCR assay. The hsTCRB Kit was used according to the manufacturer's protocol to amplify rearranged TCR beta chain sequences. An Illumina MiSeq was used to sequence the TCRB libraries. The authors processed their data as follows. Demultiplexing, trimming and gene mapping were performed with the kit vendor's proprietary platform. This is the immuneACCESS table as TCRdb keeps it, with only in-frame sequences that have V and J called. A part of the clones is gone; compared with another copy, unresolved V genes explain less than half, and the rest is unexplained. V, J and clone size are those of that table, while D and trimming were read from the DNA. Recorded for this sample are approximately 62,000 clones; around 83% of them occurred a single time. The ten largest clones represent approximately 3.7% of the sample.

The V and J genes are TRBV5-1 and TRBJ1-6; 10 bases in between match TRBD1. The receptor was isolated from a man aged 25-45 years with glioma. This specimen consisted of PBMCs, obtained from a glioma patient whose treatment included an IDH1 peptide vaccine. The bases are TGCGCCAGCAGCGCTCCGACAGGGGGCAATCCCTATAATTCACCCCTCCACTTT. Its coded protein is CASSAPTGGNPYNSPLHF.